The 28 T cell receptor beta chains listed next were all sequenced from one sample in a study of glioma-infiltrating T cells. The iRepertoire nested amplicon-rescue multiplex PCR amplified TCR alpha and beta CDR3s from RNA. TCRdb processed the multiplex PCR reads anew with MiXCR; each CDR3 protein has one entry. This table has approximately 120,000 distinct CDR3 sequences, less than 30% appearing once. Sequences were obtained from glioma tissue, nonneoplastic brain tissue, or PBMCs (not recorded which). The receptors originated from a human donor with low-grade glioma or glioblastoma, undergoing nonglioma brain surgery, or in good health (not recorded which).

This clonotype was detected ten times or more. The chain recombines TRBV5-4 with TRBJ1-1; D gene ambiguous. Trimming removed 0 bases at V and 4 bases at J, with 4 bases between. Germline lookup yields CDR1 SGHNT and CDR2 YYREEE (reference sequence). The CDR3 extends over 12 amino acids. CDR3 sequence: CASSLGITEAFF. The CDR3 DNA follows: TGTGCCAGCAGCTTGGGCATCACTGAAGCTTTCTTT.

This clonotype was counted many times. This chain uses TRBV7-9 with TRBJ1-1, with TRBD1 matching 7 bases. The CDR3 runs to 16 residues. The V gene's germline CDR1 is SEHNR and CDR2 FQNEAQ (reference sequence). Unmatched junction bases numbered 14, after V lost 4 bases and J lost 6 bases. The CDR3 bases are TGTGCCAGCAGCTCAAACCCACAGGGGATTCTAGCTGAAGCTTTCTTT. Translation: CASSSNPQGILAEAFF. The variable domain in full, with the rest retrieved from reference TRBV7-9 and TRBJ1-1, is DTGVSQNPRHKITKRGQNVTFRCDPISEHNRLYWYRQTLGQGPEFLTYFQNEAQLEKSRLLSDRFSAERPKGSFSTLEIQRTEQGDSAMYLCASSSNPQGILAEAFFGQGTRLTVV.

Comments on this clonotype: A much larger clone lies a single base off, so this may be a read error. The chain has TRBV18 and TRBJ2-1; no clear D gene. Germline V gives CDR1 KGHSH, CDR2 LQKENI. The CDR3 is 12 amino acids. CDR3 in DNA: TGTGCCAGCTCACCCATCATGGATGAGCAGTCCTTC. It codes for CASSPIMDEQSF.

V usage is TRBV3-1 and J usage is TRBJ2-1, with D possibly TRBD2 on 6 matching bases. V was trimmed by 6 bases and J by 5 bases, leaving 14 bases between them. Germline lookup yields CDR1 LGHDT and CDR2 YNNKEL (reference sequence). The CDR3 covers 14 residues. For the CDR3, the DNA is TGTGCCAGCAGACGTGGAGGGGCGAACAATGAGCAGTTCTTC. It translates to CASRRGGANNEQFF.

This clonotype has ten or more counts. A much larger clone sits a single nucleotide away, making a read error possible. The rearrangement joins TRBV7-2 to TRBJ1-1, with D possibly TRBD1 on 5 matching bases. The CDR3 spans 15 residues. Per the germline V gene, CDR1 is SGHTA and CDR2 is FQGNSA. V lost 5 bases and J 1 base, leaving 14 bases between the germline ends. The CDR3 DNA sequence: TGTGCCAGCAGCCGCTACAGGCTCTCGAACACTGAAGCTTTCTTT. It specifies CASSRYRLSNTEAFF.

The chain joins TRBV6-5 to TRBJ2-1, with D perhaps TRBD1 (6 bases). Germline V gene data show CDR1 as MNHEY and CDR2 as SVGAGI. The CDR3 is made up of 10 amino acids. V was trimmed by 6 bases and J by 14 bases, leaving 11 bases between them. CDR3 coding DNA: TGTGCCAGCAGCCGGGACATGAAGTTCTTC. It is translated as CASSRDMKFF.

The chain has TRBV19 and TRBJ2-7; 8 positions match TRBD1. The DNA matches TRBJ1-2 better at its end, which makes the J call doubtful. The germline CDR1 and CDR2 sequences are LNHDA and SQIVND (reference sequence). The CDR3 runs to 13 residues. The CDR3, as DNA: TGTGCCAGTAAAACCGACAGGGGTACTGGCTACACCTTC. It specifies CASKTDRGTGYTF.

This clonotype was counted at least ten times. The DNA for the CDR3 is TGTGCCAGCTCACCACTGGGCTCCTACGAGCAGTACTTC. Protein: CASSPLGSYEQYF. The chain is built from TRBV18 and TRBJ2-7; no clear D gene. Deletions cut 1 base from V and 0 bases from J, with 4 bases between. CDR1 and CDR2 from the germline V gene are KGHSH and LQKENI. This CDR3 region has 13 residues.

This clonotype appeared many times. The CDR3 region has the DNA TGTGCCAGCAGTTACAAACTAGCGGGAGGATACGAGCAGTACTTC. As protein: CASSYKLAGGYEQYF. The chain combines TRBV6-5 with TRBJ2-7; TRBD2 matches 12 bases. In germline, CDR1 is MNHEY, CDR2 SVGAGI. The trim removed 2 bases at V and 4 bases at J, leaving 3 bases unmatched. CDR3 length equals 15 residues.

CDR3 region: CASGGQRLYEQYF. Here the CDR3 DNA reads TGTGCCAGCGGAGGACAGCGCCTCTACGAGCAGTACTTC. This chain uses TRBV11-2 with TRBJ2-7; weak D call: TRBD1 (6 bases). Germline loops: CDR1 SGHAT, CDR2 FQNNGV. The CDR3 spans 13 residues. V lost 8 bases, J lost 3 bases, and 14 bases lay in between.

Only a few counts were recorded for this clonotype. This rearrangement joins TRBV12-3 or TRBV12-4 to TRBJ2-2, with 9 positions matching TRBD2. The junction had 4 bases not matched to a gene; V was cut back by 2 bases and J by 6 bases. This CDR3 is built from 15 residues. Here the CDR3 reads CASSLPAGGPGELFF. In nucleotides, the CDR3 is TGTGCCAGCAGTTTACCCGCGGGGGGGCCCGGGGAGCTGTTTTTT.

This clonotype was counted many times. CDR3 nucleotides: TGTGCCAGCAGTCTCTCCTCGGGATCTTCCTACGAGCAGTACTTC. Translating it yields CASSLSSGSSYEQYF. V usage is TRBV3-1 and J usage is TRBJ2-7; D is perhaps TRBD2 (5 bases). The length of the CDR3 is 15 residues. CDR1 is LGHDT, CDR2 YNNKEL, per germline (reference sequence). Trimming shortened V by 6 bases and J by 1 base, and 16 bases separated the two germline ends.

This clonotype showed up many times. The rearrangement links TRBV10-3 to TRBJ2-5; D may match TRBD1 or TRBD2 (5 bases each). This CDR3 is built from 15 residues. The germline V gene has CDR1 ENHRY and CDR2 SYGVKD. Trimming stripped 7 bases from V and 3 bases from J, with 18 bases between. The CDR3 DNA reads as TGTGCCATCAAGGGGCACGGGGTGAATGAAGAGACCCAGTACTTC. As protein: CAIKGHGVNEETQYF.

In this sample, this clonotype turned up many times. The CDR3 reads CASSQDHPQETQYF. CDR3 DNA sequence: TGTGCCAGCAGCCAAGATCACCCCCAAGAGACCCAGTACTTC. This chain joins TRBV3-1 and TRBJ2-5; no definite D call. Germline values: CDR1 LGHDT, CDR2 YNNKEL (reference sequence). There are 14 residues in the CDR3. Trimming left V 0 bases short and J 1 base short, with 6 bases between.

This clonotype was detected many times. The genes are TRBV7-2 and TRBJ2-5, with TRBD2 as a possible D gene (6 bases). Germline lookup yields CDR1 SGHTA and CDR2 FQGNSA. V lost 5 bases and J 0 bases, leaving 10 bases between the germline ends. This CDR3 comprises 14 residues. This chain's CDR3 is CASSGRRDQETQYF. CDR3 bases: TGTGCCAGCAGCGGTAGGAGGGACCAAGAGACCCAGTACTTC.

This clonotype showed up many times. The CDR3 sequence is CASTSEGANPPNTEAFF. CDR3 bases: TGTGCCAGCACCTCCGAGGGGGCGAACCCTCCGAACACTGAAGCTTTCTTT. The chain recombines TRBV12-3 or TRBV12-4 with TRBJ1-1; TRBD1 aligns across 7 bases. The CDR3 sequence is 17 residues long. Losses at the gene ends were 7 bases for V and 1 base for J; bases not matched to a gene: 15.

The V call is TRBV9, the J call TRBJ1-3, with D possibly TRBD1 on 5 matching bases. Germline V gives CDR1 SGDLS, CDR2 YYNGEE. The CDR3 is made up of 15 amino acids. Trimming took 3 bases from V and 0 from J, leaving 10 bases between them. As DNA, the CDR3 is TGTGCCAGCAGCGCGGACGGACACTCTGGAAACACCATATATTTT. It translates to CASSADGHSGNTIYF.

This clonotype has at least ten counts. CDR3 sequence reads: CASRMQLNQPQHF. As DNA, the CDR3 is TGTGCCAGCAGGATGCAACTTAATCAGCCCCAGCATTTT. The gene calls are TRBV28 and TRBJ1-5; no firm D call. CDR1 is MDHEN, CDR2 SYDVKM, per germline. This CDR3 comprises 13 residues. V lost 6 bases and J 4 bases, leaving 10 bases between the germline ends.

This clonotype was detected many times. This chain links TRBV7-9 with TRBJ2-5; no reliable D call. V shed 7 bases and J shed 5 bases, with 23 bases lying between them. This CDR3 is built from 16 residues. Germline loops: CDR1 SEHNR, CDR2 FQNEAQ (reference sequence). CDR3 amino acids: CASTQQGIIVPETQYF. The CDR3 DNA sequence: TGTGCCAGCACCCAACAAGGGATTATCGTTCCGGAGACCCAGTACTTC.

This sequence joins TRBV5-1 and TRBJ2-5; D not resolved. Trimming stripped 1 base from V and 1 base from J, with 11 bases between. CDR3 length equals 15 residues. Germline CDR1 SGHRS, CDR2 YFSETQ. The CDR3 spells CASSLRPVIQETQYF. CDR3 bases: TGCGCCAGCAGCTTGCGTCCGGTAATCCAAGAGACCCAGTACTTC.

This clonotype was seen many times. The genes are TRBV7-2 and TRBJ2-7; TRBD2 might be the D (6 bases). Germline loops: CDR1 SGHTA, CDR2 FQGNSA. The CDR3 has 13 amino acids. The V gene lost 5 bases and the J gene lost 4 bases, with 12 bases spanning the gap. CDR3 region: CASSPQRAYEQYF. In nucleotides, the CDR3 is TGTGCCAGCAGCCCACAGCGGGCTTACGAGCAGTACTTC.

The chain joins TRBV5-5 to TRBJ2-1; D ambiguous. The closer fit of TRBJ2-5 to the DNA end suggests the J call may be wrong. The CDR3 consists of 14 residues. From germline, CDR1 is SGHKS and CDR2 YYEKEE (reference sequence). In nucleotides, the CDR3 is TGTGCCAGCAGCTTGTCCCCACCTAAAGAGACCCAGTACTTC. Protein sequence: CASSLSPPKETQYF.

This clonotype was seen repeatedly, ten times or more. The chain links TRBV20-1 to TRBJ2-7; 9 nucleotides agree with TRBD1. J gave up 5 bases and V 6 bases, and 11 bases lay outside the gene matches. Germline V gives CDR1 DFQATT, CDR2 SNEGSKA (reference sequence). CDR3 length equals 14 residues. The CDR3 DNA reads as TGCAGTGCAGTTTTACCGGGACAGGGCAACGAGCAGTACTTC. This sequence encodes CSAVLPGQGNEQYF.

Remarks on this clonotype: A single base separates this from a much larger clone, so it may be a read error. The V and J genes are TRBV29-1 and TRBJ2-5; TRBD2 agrees at 13 bases. The germline V gene has CDR1 SQVTM and CDR2 ANQGSEA. The CDR3 totals 17 residues. In DNA, the CDR3 is TGCAGCGTTGAGGGACTAGCGGGGCGAGATTTCCAAGAGGCCCAGTACTTC. Encoded protein: CSVEGLAGRDFQEAQYF.

On this clonotype: At one of its ends the junction is not consistent with the germline gene, which may arise from a read error. The chain combines TRBV7-2 with TRBJ2-1; D is unresolved. Germline V gene data show CDR1 as SGHTA and CDR2 as FQGNSA. CDR3 length: 15 residues. DNA of the CDR3: TGTGCCAGCAGCTTAGCTCCCATAGGTAGGAATGGGCAGTTCTTC. This sequence encodes CASSLAPIGRNGQFF.

To note about this clonotype: The CDR3 does not close with the conserved phenylalanine or tryptophan, likely indicating a read error. The chain recombines TRBV6-5 with TRBJ1-5; D call uncertain. Looked up from germline, CDR1 is MNHEY and CDR2 is SVGAGI. The CDR3 has 13 residues. The CDR3 here is CASSYSRKQHQHC. The DNA for the CDR3 is TGTGCCAGCAGTTACTCAAGAAAGCAGCACCAGCATTGT.

This clonotype was counted many times. This chain uses TRBV6-2 or TRBV6-3 with TRBJ1-4; D unclear. Trimming removed 2 bases at V and 6 bases at J, with 16 bases between. CDR3 length equals 16 residues. CDR1 and CDR2 from the germline V gene are MNHEY and SVGEGT. CDR3 loop: CASSYPGKAEDEKLFF. For the CDR3, the DNA is TGTGCCAGCAGTTACCCCGGGAAGGCGGAAGATGAAAAACTGTTTTTT.

Note on this clonotype: At one of its ends the junction is not consistent with the germline gene, which may arise from a read error. This chain joins TRBV6-6 and TRBJ2-5, with a weak D call TRBD1 (6 bases). Looked up from germline, CDR1 is MNHNY and CDR2 is SVGAGI (reference sequence). CDR3 length: 15 amino acids. CDR3 residues: CASSHAWGPQENQYF. The CDR3 DNA is TGTGCCAGCAGCCATGCTTGGGGGCCCCAAGAGAACCAGTACTTC.